Following are 4 T cell receptor beta chains from one sample sequenced in a study of CD8 T cells in Susac syndrome. After extraction with the RNeasy kit, about 0.45 to 1 ug of the RNA was reverse transcribed using random hexamers. One entry per CDR3 protein results from TCRdb running MiXCR on the immunoSEQ multiplex PCR reads. This sample yields about 120,000 distinct CDR3 sequences, of which approximately 96% are seen a single time; 0.12% to 0.15% belongs to the top ten. The sequenced sample was CD4+ T cells from PBMCs. Receptor source: a human donor with Susac syndrome.

This rearrangement joins TRBV29-1 to TRBJ2-7, with a weak D call TRBD1 (6 bases). The V end was cut by 5 bases, the J end by 5 bases, with 13 bases between. CDR3 length equals 12 residues. The germline V gene encodes CDR1 SQVTM and CDR2 ANQGSEA. CDR3 DNA sequence: TGCAGCGTTTTCAGGGGATACGACGAGCAGTACTTC. Protein: CSVFRGYDEQYF.

This chain uses TRBV29-1 with TRBJ1-1, with D perhaps TRBD1 (5 bases). Trimming removed 1 base from V and 5 bases from J, with 14 bases in between. The CDR3 has 14 amino acids. Germline CDR1 SQVTM, CDR2 ANQGSEA. Written as DNA, the CDR3 is TGCAGCGTTGAAGTGGGGCAGGGCAGGACTGAAGCTTTCTTT. Translating it yields CSVEVGQGRTEAFF.

The chain combines TRBV24-1 with TRBJ1-3; D remains unclear. Germline loops: CDR1 KGHDR, CDR2 SFDVKD. Between the trimmed V and J ends, which lost 3 bases and 0 bases, there was a span of 8 bases. CDR3 length: 15 residues. CDR3 nucleotides: TGTGCCACCAGTGATGGTCTGAGCTCTGGAAACACCATATATTTT. Translation: CATSDGLSSGNTIYF.

The V gene is TRBV29-1, the J gene TRBJ2-7, with a weak D call TRBD2 (5 bases). Trimming shortened V by 3 bases and J by 2 bases, and 11 bases separated the two germline ends. CDR1 is SQVTM and CDR2 is ANQGSEA in the germline V gene. The length of the CDR3 is 13 residues. In DNA form, the CDR3 reads TGCAGCGTTGAGATCCTAGCCACCTACGAGCAGTACTTC. Translated: CSVEILATYEQYF.